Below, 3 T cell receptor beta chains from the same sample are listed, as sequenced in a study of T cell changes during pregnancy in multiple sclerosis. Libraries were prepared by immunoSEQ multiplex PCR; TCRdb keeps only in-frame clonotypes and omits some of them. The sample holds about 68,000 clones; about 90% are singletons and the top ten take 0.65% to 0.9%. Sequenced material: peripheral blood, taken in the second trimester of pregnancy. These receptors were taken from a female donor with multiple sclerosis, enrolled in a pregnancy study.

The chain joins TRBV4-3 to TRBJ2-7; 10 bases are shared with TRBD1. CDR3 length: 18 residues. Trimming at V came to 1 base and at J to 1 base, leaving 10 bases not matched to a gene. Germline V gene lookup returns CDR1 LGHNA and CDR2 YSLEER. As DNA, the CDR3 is TGCGCCAGCAGCCAAGGGGTACCGGGACAGGGGATATCCTACGAGCAGTACTTC. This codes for CASSQGVPGQGISYEQYF.

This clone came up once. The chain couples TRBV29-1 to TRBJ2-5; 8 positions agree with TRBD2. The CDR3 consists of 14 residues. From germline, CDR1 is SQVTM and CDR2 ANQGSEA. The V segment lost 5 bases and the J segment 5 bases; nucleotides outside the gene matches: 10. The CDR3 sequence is CSVKRRGAGETQYF. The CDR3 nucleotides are TGCAGCGTTAAGCGGCGGGGGGCTGGGGAGACCCAGTACTTC. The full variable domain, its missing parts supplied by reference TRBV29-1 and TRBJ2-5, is SAVISQKPSRDICQRGTSLTIQCQVDSQVTMMFWYRQQPGQSLTLIATANQGSEATYESGFVIDKFPISRPNLTFSTLTVSNMSPEDSSIYLCSVKRRGAGETQYFGPGTRLLVL.

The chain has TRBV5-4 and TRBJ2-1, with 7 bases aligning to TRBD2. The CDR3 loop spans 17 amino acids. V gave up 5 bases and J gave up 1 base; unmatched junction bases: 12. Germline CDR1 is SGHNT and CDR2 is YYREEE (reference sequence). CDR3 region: CASSLLGGLPSYNEQFF. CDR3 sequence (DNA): TGTGCCAGCAGTTTGTTGGGGGGACTACCTTCCTACAATGAGCAGTTCTTC.